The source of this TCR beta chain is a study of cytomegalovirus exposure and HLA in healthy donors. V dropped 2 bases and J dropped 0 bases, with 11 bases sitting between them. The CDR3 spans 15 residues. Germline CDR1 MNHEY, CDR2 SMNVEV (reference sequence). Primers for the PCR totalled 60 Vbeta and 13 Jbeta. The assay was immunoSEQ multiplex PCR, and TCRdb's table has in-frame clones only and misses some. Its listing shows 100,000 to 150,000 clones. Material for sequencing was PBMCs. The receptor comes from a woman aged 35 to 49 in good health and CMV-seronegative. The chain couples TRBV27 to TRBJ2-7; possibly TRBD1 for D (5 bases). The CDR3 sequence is CASSLIGQGSYEQYF. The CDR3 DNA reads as TGTGCCAGCAGTTTAATCGGGCAGGGCTCCTACGAGCAGTACTTC.